The sequence of this T cell receptor (beta chain) was determined in a study of identical twins. With no exceptions, donors were healthy Caucasians. Study-level results: Some out-of-frame alpha sequences were shared by twins, and these showed excess low generation probability. Fewer insertions marked abundant cord blood beta clonotypes; young adult naive trended weakly, memory not at all.

The CDR3 has 12 residues. After removal of 6 bases from V and 5 bases from J, the junction contained 6 bases not matched to a gene. Germline assignment: CDR1 SQVTM and CDR2 ANQGSEA. TCRdb reanalysed the 5' RACE reads using MiXCR and keeps one entry per CDR3 protein. Here the sample spans some 250,000 distinct CDR3 sequences, 12% being singletons. The table lists this clonotype with a few counts. What it recognizes is unknown. The data were also submitted as part of a second study, on yellow fever vaccine responses in identical twins.

The source is a woman under 30 in good health. Sequenced sample: memory (CD45RO+) T cells sorted from blood. The chain employs TRBV29-1 and TRBJ2-5; TRBD1 matches 7 bases. The CDR3 nucleotides read TGCAGCGTATTGACAGGGTTTGAGACCCAGTACTTC. This translates into CSVLTGFETQYF.